A single sample is the source of the 21 T cell receptor beta chains below, sequenced in a study of blood T cell repertoires in COVID-19. Produced via immunoSEQ multiplex PCR; TCRdb's table is partial and in-frame only. Found here are roughly 150,000 clones, around 87% of them singletons; the top ten hold 15%. The sample was peripheral blood. The receptors stem from a woman in her 40s with acute or convalescent COVID-19.

The rearrangement uses TRBV5-1 and TRBJ1-6; D might be TRBD1 (5 bases). Germline-derived CDR1 and CDR2 are SGHRS and YFSETQ. CDR3 length: 15 amino acids. Trimming took off 4 bases at V and 0 bases at J, with 8 bases between the two ends. The CDR3 region is CASSRGSSYNSPLHF. CDR3 nucleotides: TGCGCCAGCAGCAGGGGTAGCTCCTATAATTCACCCCTCCACTTT.

V gene TRBV14 combines with J gene TRBJ2-7; no reliable D call. Germline lookup yields CDR1 SGHDN and CDR2 FVKESK. The germline V and J ends were trimmed by 0 bases and 4 bases, with 4 bases remaining between them. The CDR3 is made up of 12 amino acids. The CDR3 nucleotides are TGTGCCAGCAGCCAAGACAGTTACGAGCAGTACTTC. Translation gives CASSQDSYEQYF. Full variable domain (rest looked up from reference TRBV14 and TRBJ2-7): EAGVTQFPSHSVIEKGQTVTLRCDPISGHDNLYWYRRVMGKEIKFLLHFVKESKQDESGMPNNRFLAERTGGTYSTLKVQPAELEDSGVYFCASSQDSYEQYFGPGTRLTVT.

This clone occurred once. The chain employs TRBV3-1 (or the pseudogene TRBV3-2) and TRBJ2-7; the D gene is possibly TRBD2 (5 bases). V shed 3 bases and J shed 3 bases, with 9 bases lying between them. CDR1 and CDR2 (germline): LGHDT, YNNKEL (reference sequence). The CDR3 covers 13 residues. CDR3 sequence (DNA): TGTGCCAGCAGCCAGGGGAGTGTCTACGAGCAGTACTTC. Translated: CASSQGSVYEQYF.

The table lists this clone with a few counts. This chain connects TRBV11-2 to TRBJ2-1; possibly TRBD2 for D (6 bases). CDR1 and CDR2 (germline): SGHAT, FQNNGV. The CDR3 is 13 residues long. V lost 5 bases and J 5 bases, leaving 10 bases between the germline ends. Here the CDR3 DNA reads TGTGCCAGCAGCACCGGACTAAACAATGAGCAGTTCTTC. Encoded protein: CASSTGLNNEQFF.

J is TRBJ2-1 and V is TRBV19, with 10 nucleotides matching TRBD2. The CDR3 extends over 16 amino acids. Per germline, CDR1 LNHDA and CDR2 SQIVND (reference sequence). J was trimmed by 3 bases and V by 5 bases; bases with no gene match: 7. CDR3 in amino acids: CASSSLAGVDYNEQFF. Here the CDR3 DNA reads TGTGCCAGTAGTTCTCTAGCGGGAGTAGACTACAATGAGCAGTTCTTC.

This clone was observed once. V is TRBV15 and J is TRBJ2-5; TRBD1 aligns across 7 bases. This CDR3 contains 14 residues. The junction had 8 bases not matched to a gene; V was cut back by 5 bases and J by 5 bases. Germline V lookup: CDR1 LNHNV, CDR2 YYDKDF (reference sequence). As DNA, the CDR3 is TGTGCCACCAGCCCGCGGACAGGATGGGAGACCCAGTACTTC. The encoded protein is CATSPRTGWETQYF.

The chain couples TRBV10-3 to TRBJ2-3, with 10 bases lining up with TRBD2. J lost 0 bases, V lost 9 bases, and 15 bases had no gene match. CDR1 ENHRY and CDR2 SYGVKD come from the germline V gene. This CDR3 spans 18 amino acids. The chain's CDR3 is CAITGTSASQTSTDTQYF. In DNA, the CDR3 is TGTGCCATTACCGGGACTAGCGCAAGTCAGACTAGCACAGATACGCAGTATTTT.

V is TRBV6-5 and J is TRBJ2-7, with 10 bases identical to TRBD2. Germline V gives CDR1 MNHEY, CDR2 SVGAGI. The CDR3 length is 15 residues. J gave up 5 bases and V 5 bases, and 9 bases lay outside the gene matches. CDR3 residues: CASSTPGLAIDEQYF. DNA for the CDR3: TGTGCCAGCAGTACTCCGGGACTAGCGATCGACGAGCAGTACTTC.

The chain links TRBV6-1 to TRBJ1-1; possible D gene TRBD1, 6 bases. V was pared by 2 bases and J by 2 bases, with 15 bases between. CDR1 MNHNS and CDR2 SASEGT come from the germline V gene. The CDR3 loop spans 16 amino acids. CDR3 residues: CASSELGASRNTEAFF. The CDR3 DNA reads TGTGCCAGCAGTGAATTGGGGGCGAGTCGAAACACTGAAGCTTTCTTT.

The V gene is TRBV9, the J gene TRBJ1-2; 11 bases line up with TRBD1. CDR3 length: 16 amino acids. Germline loops: CDR1 SGDLS, CDR2 YYNGEE. J gave up 4 bases and V 4 bases, and 9 bases lay outside the gene matches. CDR3: CASSPQTGTGGYGYTF. CDR3 coding DNA: TGTGCCAGCAGCCCCCAAACCGGGACAGGGGGCTATGGCTACACCTTC.

J is TRBJ2-3 and V is TRBV9, with 11 nucleotides matching TRBD2. After removal of 4 bases from V and 6 bases from J, the junction contained 10 bases not matched to a gene. Germline V gene sequence: CDR1 SGDLS, CDR2 YYNGEE. The length of the CDR3 is 16 residues. For the CDR3, the DNA is TGTGCCAGCAGCCCGAAGCTAGCGGGAGGTGTGGATACGCAGTATTTT. Translating it yields CASSPKLAGGVDTQYF.

V gene TRBV4-1 combines with J gene TRBJ2-3; D may be TRBD1 (5 bases). With 0 bases removed from V and 2 bases from J, the gap between germline ends came to 12 bases. The length of the CDR3 is 16 residues. Germline CDR1 is MGHRA and CDR2 is YSYEKL. CDR3 region: CASSQDGRAYTDTQYF. The CDR3 DNA follows: TGCGCCAGCAGCCAAGACGGCAGGGCCTACACAGATACGCAGTATTTT.

In its sample, this clone was seen once. The V call is TRBV4-2, the J call TRBJ1-5, with TRBD1 as a possible D gene (5 bases). In germline, CDR1 is LGHNA, CDR2 YNFKEQ. V shed 0 bases and J shed 4 bases, with 13 bases lying between them. The CDR3 has 16 residues. CDR3: CASSQDDQGQNQPQHF. CDR3 DNA: TGTGCCAGCAGCCAAGATGATCAGGGCCAAAATCAGCCCCAGCATTTT.

The rearrangement joins TRBV29-1 to TRBJ1-6; TRBD1 is a possible D gene (5 bases). Germline V CDR1 and CDR2: SQVTM, ANQGSEA. This CDR3 is 17 amino acids long. Trimming took off 8 bases at V and 5 bases at J, with 25 bases between the two ends. This chain's CDR3 is CSPIPVTGEENNSPLHF. CDR3 DNA sequence: TGCAGCCCCATACCGGTAACAGGAGAGGAAAATAATTCACCCCTCCACTTT. The whole variable domain, remainder taken from reference TRBV29-1 and TRBJ1-6, is SAVISQKPSRDICQRGTSLTIQCQVDSQVTMMFWYRQQPGQSLTLIATANQGSEATYESGFVIDKFPISRPNLTFSTLTVSNMSPEDSSIYLCSPIPVTGEENNSPLHFGNGTRLTVT.

Concerning this clone itself: Other DNA sequences within the sample encode an identical CDR3. V usage is TRBV19 and J usage is TRBJ1-4; 7 bases agree with TRBD1. The V gene's germline CDR1 is LNHDA and CDR2 SQIVND (reference sequence). J lost 3 bases, V lost 4 bases, and 5 bases had no gene match. CDR3 length: 15 amino acids. CDR3 in amino acids: CASSTPGQSNEKLFF. CDR3 sequence (DNA): TGTGCCAGTAGTACGCCGGGACAGTCTAATGAAAAACTGTTTTTT.

The V gene is TRBV24-1, the J gene TRBJ2-7, with 11 bases identical to TRBD2. Looked up from germline, CDR1 is KGHDR and CDR2 is SFDVKD. The length of the CDR3 is 16 residues. V lost 3 bases and J lost 1; bases outside the gene matches: 4. CDR3 protein: CATSDPRTSGSYEQYF. The CDR3 DNA reads as TGTGCCACCAGTGATCCGAGGACTAGCGGGTCCTACGAGCAGTACTTC.

V usage is TRBV19 and J usage is TRBJ2-7, with 11 bases identical to TRBD2. The germline gives CDR1 LNHDA, CDR2 SQIVND (reference sequence). The length of the CDR3 is 17 residues. The V and J ends lost 3 bases and 1 base, in that order; junction bases with no gene match: 8. The CDR3 is CASSIRGLAGGSYEQYF. CDR3 DNA: TGTGCCAGTAGTATTAGGGGTCTAGCGGGAGGTTCCTACGAGCAGTACTTC.

V gene TRBV3-1 (or the pseudogene TRBV3-2) combines with J gene TRBJ2-5, with 12 bases fitting TRBD1. This CDR3 is built from 16 residues. V lost 4 bases and J lost 6; bases outside the gene matches: 9. CDR1 LGHDT and CDR2 YNNKEL come from the germline V gene (reference sequence). For the CDR3, the DNA is TGTGCCAGCAGCCTAAAATACGGGACAGGGGGCCAGACCCAGTACTTC. Translated: CASSLKYGTGGQTQYF.

There are a few counts of this clone. The J gene is TRBJ2-7, the V gene TRBV27, with a weak D call TRBD2 (6 bases). The ends were cut back, 11 bases at V and 2 bases at J, with 22 bases in the middle. The CDR3 totals 15 residues. Germline values: CDR1 MNHEY, CDR2 SMNVEV (reference sequence). This CDR3 reads CASSRESGRTYEQYF. The CDR3 region has the DNA TGTGCCTCATCCCGAGAGAGCGGGCGGACCTACGAGCAGTACTTC.

The chain uses TRBV5-6 and TRBJ1-4; 8 bases agree with TRBD1. Germline loops: CDR1 SGHDT, CDR2 YYEEEE. The CDR3 is made up of 17 amino acids. The V segment lost 6 bases and the J segment 7 bases; nucleotides outside the gene matches: 17. CDR3 sequence reads: CASNTIGGQGGSEKLFF. The CDR3 nucleotides are TGTGCCAGCAACACGATCGGAGGACAGGGTGGAAGTGAAAAACTGTTTTTT. Using reference TRBV5-6 and TRBJ1-4 for the parts outside the CDR3, the full variable domain is DAGVTQSPTHLIKTRGQQVTLRCSPKSGHDTVSWYQQALGQGPQFIFQYYEEEERQRGNFPDRFSGHQFPNYSSELNVNALLLGDSALYLCASNTIGGQGGSEKLFFGSGTQLSVL.

The rearrangement joins TRBV27 to TRBJ1-1; 7 nucleotides align to TRBD1. Trimming at V came to 4 bases and at J to 4 bases, leaving 15 bases not matched to a gene. Per the germline V gene, CDR1 is MNHEY and CDR2 is SMNVEV (reference sequence). This CDR3 spans 17 amino acids. DNA for the CDR3: TGTGCCAGCAGTTCGACAGGGTGGGTTTTCGGGGTCACTGAAGCTTTCTTT. It is translated as CASSSTGWVFGVTEAFF.